This T cell receptor (beta chain) was sequenced during a study of CD8+ T cells in alopecia areata. Study in general: Percent of scalp involved defined treated patients' severity scores.

Germline loops: CDR1 SNHLY, CDR2 FYNNEI. J gave up 7 bases and V 6 bases, and 7 bases lay outside the gene matches. The CDR3 runs 15 residues. Reverse transcription of extracted RNA yielded cDNA, which provided the sequencing template. The protocol was immunoSEQ multiplex PCR, while the TCRdb copy is restricted to in-frame clones and leaves out a portion. The table lists roughly 120,000 clones, 53% of them singletons. Documented treatment: oral pan-JAK inhibitor, 5-10 mg twice daily. The gene calls are TRBV2 and TRBJ1-6; 9 nucleotides agree with TRBD1. This specimen consisted of CD4+ T cells sorted from blood, obtained at week 4, from a patient treated with tofacitinib. The sequence was obtained from a human donor with alopecia areata. The CDR3 nucleotides are TGTGCCAGCAGCATACAGGGGGCGCGGAATTCACCCCTCCACTTT. Amino acid sequence: CASSIQGARNSPLHF.